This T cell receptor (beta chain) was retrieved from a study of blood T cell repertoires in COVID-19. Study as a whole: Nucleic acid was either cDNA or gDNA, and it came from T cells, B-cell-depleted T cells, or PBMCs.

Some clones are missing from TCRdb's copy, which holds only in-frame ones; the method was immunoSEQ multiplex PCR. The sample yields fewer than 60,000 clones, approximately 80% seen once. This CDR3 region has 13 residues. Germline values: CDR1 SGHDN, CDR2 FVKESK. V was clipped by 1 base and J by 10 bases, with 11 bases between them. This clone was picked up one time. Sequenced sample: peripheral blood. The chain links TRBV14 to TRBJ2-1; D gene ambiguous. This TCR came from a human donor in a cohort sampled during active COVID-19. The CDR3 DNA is TGTGCCAGCAGCCAAGTTCGTCCAGGAGAGCAGTTCTTC. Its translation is CASSQVRPGEQFF.